Following are 10 T cell receptor beta chains from one sample sequenced in a study of metastatic and nonmetastatic thyroid tumors (dated by TCRdb to 2018 to 2021). Library preparation employed PCR. The listed sequencing device is Illumina HiSeq 4000. Through fastp at Q25 and MiXCR, TCRdb rebuilt clones from the public reads, retaining in-frame beta chains. The sample data list approximately 40,000 clones, and roughly 10% of these were observed just once. Roughly 25% of the sample rests with the top ten. Before undergoing thyroid surgery, none of the patients had been given any kind of treatment. The sequenced sample consisted of blood. The receptors stem from a female donor with papillary thyroid cancer or a benign thyroid nodule (not recorded which). Some clones in this sample may be carry-over from other donors' samples.

This clone was detected many times. The rearrangement joins TRBV11-2 to TRBJ1-4; unclear D gene. Trimming left V 4 bases short and J 0 bases short, with 18 bases between. Germline V gene sequence: CDR1 SGHAT, CDR2 FQNNGV. CDR3 length: 18 residues. Here the CDR3 DNA reads TGTGCCAGCAGCTCTCCCCCCGGGTACGGGTCAACTAATGAAAAACTGTTTTTT. The encoded protein is CASSSPPGYGSTNEKLFF. Full variable domain (remainder filled in from reference TRBV11-2 and TRBJ1-4): EAGVAQSPRYKIIEKRQSVAFWCNPISGHATLYWYQQILGQGPKLLIQFQNNGVVDDSQLPKDRFSAERLKGVDSTLKIQPAKLEDSAVYLCASSSPPGYGSTNEKLFFGSGTQLSVL.

The V gene is TRBV7-9, the J gene TRBJ2-6, with TRBD1 as a possible D gene (5 bases). Germline CDR1 SEHNR, CDR2 FQNEAQ (reference sequence). This CDR3 comprises 15 residues. Trimming stripped 2 bases from V and 3 bases from J, with 8 bases between. CDR3 region: CASSLKGLGANVLTF. The CDR3 DNA follows: TGTGCCAGCAGCTTAAAGGGGCTTGGGGCCAACGTCCTGACTTTC.

In this sample, this clone turned up many times. The same CDR3 also results from other DNA sequences found in this sample. V is TRBV5-4 and J is TRBJ1-1; D gene unclear. The CDR3 consists of 13 residues. Germline CDR1 and CDR2: SGHNT and YYREEE (reference sequence). V lost 0 bases, J lost 6 bases, and 9 bases lay in between. As DNA, the CDR3 is TGTGCCAGCAGCTTGGAGAACCGTCCTGAAGCTTTCTTT. Its protein is CASSLENRPEAFF.

Note on this clone: The CDR3 end shows no conserved phenylalanine or tryptophan, and so a read error is likely. The DNA is omitted, as the CDR3 cannot be located on it reliably, and the CDR3 follows TCRdb's listing. The chain employs TRBV6-2 or TRBV6-3 and TRBJ2-1; the table's TRBD2 call for D was not verified on the DNA. The germline CDR1 and CDR2 sequences are MNHEY and SVGEGT. Both ends counted, the CDR3 spans 12 residues. The CDR3 sequence: CASSQLPAGLAG.

Ten or more counts support this clone. The rearrangement joins TRBV28 to TRBJ2-2, with TRBD1 matching over 10 bases. CDR3 length: 18 amino acids. Germline values: CDR1 MDHEN, CDR2 SYDVKM. The J segment lost 6 bases and the V segment lost 4 bases, leaving 14 bases of the junction unmatched. CDR3 nucleotide sequence: TGTGCCAGCAGTTCGATATGGCAGGGACAGGGGATGTCCGGGGAGCTGTTTTTT. The encoded protein is CASSSIWQGQGMSGELFF.

This clone has a count of ten or more. This sequence joins TRBV4-2 and TRBJ2-6; 10 bases align to TRBD1. V trimming: 4 bases; J trimming: 2 bases; junction bases outside the gene matches: 5. This CDR3 region has 17 residues. The germline CDR1 and CDR2 sequences are LGHNA and YNFKEQ. The CDR3 sequence is CASSPRGTGAGANVLTF. In DNA, the CDR3 is TGTGCCAGCAGCCCGAGGGGGACAGGGGCTGGGGCCAACGTCCTGACTTTC.

This clone was seen ten or more times. V gene TRBV4-2 combines with J gene TRBJ2-1, with TRBD2 matching 8 bases. V was clipped by 2 bases and J by 7 bases; unmatched bases: 7. CDR1 and CDR2 from the germline V gene are LGHNA and YNFKEQ. This CDR3 contains 15 residues. The CDR3 DNA reads as TGTGCCAGCAGCCAAACGGGACTAGAGGGTAATGAGCAGTTCTTC. This sequence encodes CASSQTGLEGNEQFF.

The V call is TRBV27, the J call TRBJ2-7, with 10 nucleotides matching TRBD1. The CDR3 is 18 amino acids. V was pared by 6 bases and J by 1 base, with 15 bases of the junction left unmatched. Germline V gives CDR1 MNHEY, CDR2 SMNVEV (reference sequence). CDR3 sequence reads: CASSLRRTGGGRSYEQYF. DNA of the CDR3: TGTGCCAGCAGCCTCCGGCGGACAGGGGGAGGCCGTTCCTACGAGCAGTACTTC.

This clone was picked up many times. The chain links TRBV9 to TRBJ2-1; D is ambiguous. There are 11 residues in the CDR3. CDR1 SGDLS and CDR2 YYNGEE come from the germline V gene. V lost 3 bases, J lost 5 bases, and 3 bases lay in between. CDR3 bases: TGTGCCAGCAGCGGGAACAATGAGCAGTTCTTC. Amino acids: CASSGNNEQFF.

The J gene is TRBJ2-1, the V gene TRBV7-6, with 14 bases fitting TRBD2. Germline loops: CDR1 SGHVS, CDR2 FNYEAQ. CDR3 length equals 15 residues. V gave up 5 bases and J gave up 9 bases; unmatched junction bases: 6. The CDR3 region has the DNA TGTGCCAGCAGCCAGGGACTAGCGGGAGTAGGTGAGCAGTTCTTC. Its protein product is CASSQGLAGVGEQFF. Using reference TRBV7-6 and TRBJ2-1 for the parts outside the CDR3, the full variable domain is GAGVSQSPRYKVTKRGQDVALRCDPISGHVSLYWYRQALGQGPEFLTYFNYEAQQDKSGLPNDRFSAERPEGSISTLTIQRTEQRDSAMYRCASSQGLAGVGEQFFGPGTRLTVL.